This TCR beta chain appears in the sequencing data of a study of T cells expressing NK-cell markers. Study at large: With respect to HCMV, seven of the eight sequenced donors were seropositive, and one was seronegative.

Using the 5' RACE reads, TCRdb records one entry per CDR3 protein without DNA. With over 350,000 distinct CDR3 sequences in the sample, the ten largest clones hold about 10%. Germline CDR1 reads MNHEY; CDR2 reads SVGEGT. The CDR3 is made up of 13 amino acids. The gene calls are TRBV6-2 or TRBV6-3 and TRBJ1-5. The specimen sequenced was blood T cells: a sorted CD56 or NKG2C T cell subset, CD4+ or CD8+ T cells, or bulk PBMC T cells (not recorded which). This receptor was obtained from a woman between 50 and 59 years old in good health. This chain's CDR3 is CASAFQGHQPQHF.